This is a list of T cell receptor beta chains from one sample in a study of regulatory T cells in long-lasting Graves disease. TCRdb itself ran the multiplex PCR reads through MiXCR, one entry per CDR3 protein. The sample holds about 450,000 distinct CDR3 sequences, less than 15% seen once. The data also belong to a second study, concerning T cells in Graves' hyperthyroidism and ophthalmopathy.

Sequencing used peripheral blood mononuclear cells (PBMCs), obtained at new diagnosis, from a patient treated with antithyroid drugs. The receptor source for this set is a woman aged 50 to 60 with Graves disease. The CDR3 runs from the conserved cysteine through the conserved F or W.

v_call cdr3_aa
TRBV28 CASSRPDKGNTEAFF
TRBV11-3 CASSLDFLMRLSSYEQYF
TRBV6-5 CASSYSLYEETQYF
TRBV20-1 CSADGQERQFF
TRBV27 CASSVDGYYGYTF
TRBV3-1 CASSQAGTSYSNQPQHF
TRBV6-5 CASSYQQGSEQYF
TRBV20-1 CSARPPRGHQETQYF
TRBV3-1 CASSQGGYVFF
TRBV28 CASSSGQWDSPLHF
TRBV3-1 CASSRTSQDEQFF
TRBV10-1 CASSESGLAGGPQETQYF
TRBV15 CATSGRQGDGTDTQYF
TRBV3-1 CASSQDRLLAGVSYEQYF
TRBV3-1 CASSQEAIGSYNEQFF
TRBV5-1 CASSLAEVGEAGELFF
TRBV19 CASSITSSNEQFF
TRBV6-1 CASRGQVTLYEQFF
TRBV7-9 CASSLDADSYEQYF
TRBV29-1 CSVGYSGRVYTGELFF
TRBV18 CASSRRGANTGELFF
TRBV7-9 CASSLGEGRTEAFF
TRBV5-1 CASSAGPGVQETQYF
TRBV6-1 CASSPAGSRGYTF
TRBV5-6 CASSPPGTGLYNEQFF
TRBV27 CASSFVGRNEYYGYTF
TRBV3-1 CASSQDPYGYTF
TRBV6-1 CASSLTSGRVQETQYF
TRBV2 CASSEYRGRETQYF
TRBV28 CASSSGLAGATQYF
TRBV4-1 CASSPQTRRGYNEQFF
TRBV9 CASSTTPGLDVGEQFF
TRBV2 CASSVIGQGSTEAFF
TRBV3-1 CASSQRAGKETQYF
TRBV28 CASTKTGMGKNIQYF
TRBV28 CASSLGTAIKEETQYF
TRBV28 CASSLPTPGTGGRSYEQYF
TRBV28 CASSLPQRGQPQHF
TRBV20-1 CSADERGGNSPLHF
TRBV7-3 CASSLSGYTF
TRBV5-5 CASSLQGRQTADTQYF
TRBV6-5 CASSSRWREGQDNEQFF
TRBV13 CASSSGLAATNEQFF
TRBV29-1 CSVLNPAYGYTF
TRBV7-9 CASSLKGDGTDTQYF
TRBV11-3 CASSLGAGVANTEAFF